These 9 T cell receptor beta chains originate from one sample sequenced in a study of T cells after posttransplantation cyclophosphamide. Profiled with immunoSEQ multiplex PCR; TCRdb holds only in-frame clones, not every one. The repertoire holds 66,000 or so clones, with about 93% as singletons. The sequencing sample was made of PBMCs. The receptors were sampled from a woman aged 30 to 39 in good health and a related stem cell transplant donor.

There are a few counts of this clone. The J gene is TRBJ2-7, the V gene TRBV5-6; 9 positions match TRBD1. CDR3 length: 16 amino acids. V was clipped by 4 bases and J by 3 bases; unmatched bases: 11. Germline CDR1 is SGHDT and CDR2 is YYEEEE. CDR3 coding DNA: TGTGCCAGCAGCCAGATTGGGACAGGGACCTACTACGAGCAGTACTTC. It yields the protein CASSQIGTGTYYEQYF.

This chain links TRBV2 with TRBJ2-7; D is unresolved. The CDR3 length is 11 residues. Germline V gives CDR1 SNHLY, CDR2 FYNNEI. V was pared by 8 bases and J by 0 bases, with 5 bases between. The CDR3, as DNA: TGTGCCAGCCCTAGCTCCTACGAGCAGTACTTC. This sequence encodes CASPSSYEQYF.

This chain uses TRBV7-2 with TRBJ2-7; D is unclear. Deletions cut 5 bases from V and 6 bases from J, with 8 bases between. Germline V lookup: CDR1 SGHTA, CDR2 FQGNSA. The CDR3 consists of 11 residues. CDR3 sequence reads: CASSLTSEQYF. The CDR3 region has the DNA TGTGCCAGCAGCCTGACATCCGAGCAGTACTTC.

V usage is TRBV6-6 and J usage is TRBJ1-1; TRBD1 might be the D (5 bases). Trimming took off 4 bases at V and 6 bases at J, with 9 bases between the two ends. Looked up from germline, CDR1 is MNHNY and CDR2 is SVGAGI (reference sequence). This CDR3 is 12 amino acids long. Written as DNA, the CDR3 is TGTGCCAGCAGTTCCTCGGGGCCTGAAGCTTTCTTT. This gives the protein CASSSSGPEAFF.

This clone was seen a single time. The chain is built from TRBV2 and TRBJ2-1, with a possible D match to TRBD1 (6 bases). This CDR3 spans 15 amino acids. CDR1 and CDR2 (germline): SNHLY, FYNNEI. V was cut by 7 bases and J by 2 bases, with 15 bases left in between. The CDR3 is CASIEGRGTYNEQFF. CDR3 nucleotides: TGTGCCAGCATCGAGGGCAGGGGAACCTACAATGAGCAGTTCTTC. Supplemented by reference TRBV2 and TRBJ2-1, the full variable domain reads EPEVTQTPSHQVTQMGQEVILRCVPISNHLYFYWYRQILGQKVEFLVSFYNNEISEKSEIFDDQFSVERPDGSNFTLKIRSTKLEDSAMYFCASIEGRGTYNEQFFGPGTRLTVL.

The chain couples TRBV19 to TRBJ1-1; 7 bases are shared with TRBD1. The V and J ends lost 6 bases and 0 bases, in that order; junction bases with no gene match: 1. The CDR3 consists of 13 residues. From germline, CDR1 is LNHDA and CDR2 SQIVND (reference sequence). In nucleotides, the CDR3 is TGTGCCAGTAGAGGGACAGTGAACACTGAAGCTTTCTTT. It is translated as CASRGTVNTEAFF.

V is TRBV5-1 and J is TRBJ1-3; 9 bases are shared with TRBD1. J lost 5 bases, V lost 4 bases, and 10 bases had no gene match. The V gene's germline CDR1 is SGHRS and CDR2 YFSETQ. The CDR3 totals 16 residues. The CDR3 protein is CASSPGQGSLRNTIYF. The CDR3 region has the DNA TGCGCCAGCAGCCCGGGACAGGGAAGTTTGCGAAACACCATATATTTT. Combining the CDR3 with reference TRBV5-1 and TRBJ1-3 gives the whole variable domain KAGVTQTPRYLIKTRGQQVTLSCSPISGHRSVSWYQQTPGQGLQFLFEYFSETQRNKGNFPGRFSGRQFSNSRSEMNVSTLELGDSALYLCASSPGQGSLRNTIYFGEGSWLTVV.

The chain has TRBV19 and TRBJ1-5; D gene uncertain. This CDR3 contains 12 residues. V lost 1 base to trimming and J lost 2 bases, with 0 bases between them. Germline CDR1 reads LNHDA; CDR2 reads SQIVND (reference sequence). This CDR3 reads CASSIGNQPQHF. The CDR3 coding sequence is TGTGCCAGTAGTATAGGCAATCAGCCCCAGCATTTT.

The chain combines TRBV6-1 with TRBJ1-5, with D possibly matching TRBD1 (6 bases). This CDR3 has 15 residues. V gave up 2 bases and J gave up 6 bases, with 14 bases separating them. Germline V gene data show CDR1 as MNHNS and CDR2 as SASEGT. The CDR3 DNA reads as TGTGCCAGCAGTGAAATTACGGGGGCAGGTCAGCCCCAGCATTTT. Translation gives CASSEITGAGQPQHF.